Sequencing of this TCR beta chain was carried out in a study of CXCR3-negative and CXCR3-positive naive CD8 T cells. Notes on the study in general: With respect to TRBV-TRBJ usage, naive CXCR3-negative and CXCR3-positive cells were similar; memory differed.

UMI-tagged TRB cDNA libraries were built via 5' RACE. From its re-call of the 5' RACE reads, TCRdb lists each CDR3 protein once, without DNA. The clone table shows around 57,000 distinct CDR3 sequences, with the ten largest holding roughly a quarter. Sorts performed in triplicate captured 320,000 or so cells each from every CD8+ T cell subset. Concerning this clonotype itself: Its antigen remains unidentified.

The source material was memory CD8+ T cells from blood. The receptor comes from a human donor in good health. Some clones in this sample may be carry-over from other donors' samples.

Here the CDR3 reads CASIPWFGAIGTGELFF. The chain uses TRBV21-1 and TRBJ2-2; TCRdb picks TRBD2, but there is no DNA to check that call. TRBV21-1 is annotated as a pseudogene. The CDR3 length is 17 residues.